This passage covers 7 T cell receptor beta chains from one sample sequenced in a study of blood T cells in healthy people across ages. Primers used in a second PCR of about 7 to 12 cycles were a sample-barcoded 5' primer and a J-beta primer mix. TCRdb re-called the 5' RACE reads through MiXCR, storing one row per CDR3 protein. The sample contains 600,000 to 800,000 distinct CDR3 sequences, under 65% of which appear only once. Sequenced input: blood. The receptor set was obtained from a woman older than 75 in good health.

The V call is TRBV7-6, the J call TRBJ2-5; TRBD2 aligns across 7 bases. The CDR3 runs 16 residues. V lost 6 bases, J lost 5 bases, and 15 bases stayed unmatched. Germline values: CDR1 SGHVS, CDR2 FNYEAQ. The CDR3 reads CASSQKSLRGGETQYF. DNA of the CDR3: TGTGCCAGCAGTCAGAAGTCGCTGCGGGGAGGGGAGACCCAGTACTTC.

This clonotype has more than one count but fewer than ten. V gene TRBV20-1 combines with J gene TRBJ2-7, with TRBD1 matching 10 bases. V gave up 2 bases and J gave up 3 bases; unmatched junction bases: 10. This CDR3 comprises 16 residues. Germline CDR1 DFQATT, CDR2 SNEGSKA (reference sequence). The CDR3 protein is CSARNRDRGNNYEQYF. DNA of the CDR3: TGCAGTGCTAGAAACCGGGACAGGGGAAATAACTACGAGCAGTACTTC.

This clonotype has at least ten counts. The genes are TRBV27 and TRBJ1-2; D is undetermined. In germline, CDR1 is MNHEY, CDR2 SMNVEV (reference sequence). The CDR3 has 13 amino acids. The V gene lost 5 bases and the J gene lost 2 bases, with 9 bases spanning the gap. This CDR3 is CASSLWPNYGYTF. CDR3 DNA sequence: TGTGCCAGCAGTCTTTGGCCGAACTATGGCTACACCTTC.

This clonotype appeared a single time. This rearrangement joins TRBV7-9 to TRBJ2-1; D may be TRBD2 (5 bases). V dropped 4 bases and J dropped 5 bases, with 15 bases sitting between them. The CDR3 is 15 residues long. Germline V gene lookup returns CDR1 SEHNR and CDR2 FQNEAQ (reference sequence). CDR3 in amino acids: CASSSGVHGDNEQFF. For the CDR3, the DNA is TGTGCCAGCAGCTCAGGCGTCCACGGGGACAATGAGCAGTTCTTC.

J is TRBJ2-4 and V is TRBV9, with 8 nucleotides matching TRBD2. Germline CDR1 reads SGDLS; CDR2 reads YYNGEE. The V and J ends lost 4 bases and 8 bases, in that order; junction bases with no gene match: 5. The CDR3 extends over 13 amino acids. CDR3 in amino acids: CASSPSGGDIQYF. CDR3 sequence (DNA): TGTGCCAGCAGCCCCTCGGGGGGGGACATTCAGTACTTC.

This clonotype was counted ten times or more. The chain recombines TRBV27 with TRBJ2-5, with 10 bases matching TRBD2. CDR1 and CDR2 from the germline V gene are MNHEY and SMNVEV (reference sequence). V lost 6 bases, J lost 4 bases, and 8 bases stayed unmatched. The CDR3 has 15 amino acids. CDR3 DNA sequence: TGTGCCAGCAGCCTCCTAGCGGGAGAGGGAGAGACCCAGTACTTC. Translation gives CASSLLAGEGETQYF.

The genes are TRBV21-1 and TRBJ1-2; TRBD1, the table's D call, was not compared with the DNA. TRBV21-1 is a pseudogene segment. The CDR3 spans 14 residues. The CDR3: CASSKGGGTGEHTF. The CDR3 nucleotides are TGTGCCAGCAGCAAAGGTGGAGGGACAGGGGAGCACACCTTC.